One sample yielded the 32 T cell receptor beta chains listed below, sequenced in a study of CD8+CD57+ T cells in acquired aplastic anemia. The template for TCR beta VDJ and CDR3 sequence profiling was genomic DNA. TCRdb passed the reads through MiXCR, listing each CDR3 protein once. The profile shows about 40,000 distinct CDR3 sequences, 63% of them singletons. Sequencing was done on patients that had shown CD8+CD57+ cell expansion by flow cytometry. The sample taken for sequencing was sorted CD4+, CD8+, or CD8+CD57+ T cells (not recorded which) from PBMCs. Source of these receptors: a human donor with aplastic anemia.

Comments on this clonotype: A much larger clonotype is one base distant, so this may be a read error. Here the CDR3 omits its conserved ending phenylalanine or tryptophan, so a read error is the likely source. The V and J genes are TRBV4-2 and TRBJ1-4; perhaps TRBD1 as D (5 bases). V lost 4 bases and J lost 4, with 16 bases in between. The CDR3 is 16 residues long. The germline V gene has CDR1 LGHNA and CDR2 YNFKEQ. The CDR3 is CASSPQPGPNNEKLFS. The CDR3 DNA reads TGTGCCAGCAGCCCACAACCGGGACCGAATAATGAAAAACTGTTTTCT.

There are a few counts of this clonotype. This rearrangement joins TRBV15 to TRBJ2-7; D is undetermined. This CDR3 is built from 13 residues. The V end was cut by 0 bases, the J end by 3 bases, with 6 bases between. Germline CDR1 and CDR2: LNHNV and YYDKDF (reference sequence). The CDR3 spells CATSRDNGYEQYF. CDR3 bases: TGTGCCACCAGCAGAGATAACGGCTACGAGCAGTACTTC.

The CDR3 reads CASSGRTGYGYTF. CDR3 DNA sequence: TGTGCCAGCAGCGGTCGGACAGGGTATGGCTACACCTTC. The chain recombines TRBV7-2 with TRBJ1-2; 8 bases are shared with TRBD1. Unmatched junction bases numbered 4, after V lost 5 bases and J lost 5 bases. Germline loops: CDR1 SGHTA, CDR2 FQGNSA. This CDR3 is 13 amino acids long.

The chain joins TRBV7-7 to TRBJ2-2; 7 bases line up with TRBD2. CDR3 length equals 17 residues. The germline gives CDR1 SSHAT, CDR2 FNYEAQ (reference sequence). V dropped 3 bases and J dropped 6; count of bases not matched to a gene: 13. The DNA for the CDR3 is TGTGCCAGCAGCTTTGCCACCGGCCTCGGGGGGTCCGGGGAGCTGTTTTTT. This codes for CASSFATGLGGSGELFF. Looking up the rest from reference TRBV7-7 and TRBJ2-2 gives the full variable domain: GAGVSQSPRYKVTKRGQDVTLRCDPISSHATLYWYQQALGQGPEFLTYFNYEAQPDKSGLPSDRFSAERPEGSISTLTIQRTEQRDSAMYRCASSFATGLGGSGELFFGEGSRLTVL.

The chain joins TRBV5-6 to TRBJ1-4; no reliable D call. Germline assignment: CDR1 SGHDT and CDR2 YYEEEE. CDR3 length equals 12 residues. V was shortened by 4 bases and J by 5 bases, with 6 bases between the two germline ends. CDR3 amino acids: CASSMGNEKLFF. CDR3 sequence (DNA): TGTGCCAGCAGCATGGGAAATGAAAAACTGTTTTTT.

This clonotype was seen many times. V usage is TRBV2 and J usage is TRBJ2-5; TRBD1 agrees at 12 bases. V was clipped by 7 bases and J by 4 bases; unmatched bases: 7. Per germline, CDR1 SNHLY and CDR2 FYNNEI. This CDR3 region has 15 residues. CDR3 nucleotides: TGTGCCAGCAAGCTGGGACAGGGGGCTGTAGAGACCCAGTACTTC. Protein sequence: CASKLGQGAVETQYF.

Here the CDR3 reads CASSSQAATNEKLFF. CDR3 sequence (DNA): TGCGCCAGCAGCAGTCAGGCAGCAACTAATGAAAAACTGTTTTTT. The rearrangement joins TRBV5-1 to TRBJ1-4; D ambiguous. Germline CDR1 is SGHRS and CDR2 is YFSETQ. The CDR3 loop spans 15 amino acids. The V end was cut by 4 bases, the J end by 0 bases, with 10 bases between.

This chain uses TRBV29-1 with TRBJ2-1; D is unresolved. Trimming took off 4 bases at V and 0 bases at J, with 10 bases between the two ends. This CDR3 comprises 14 residues. Germline V gene lookup returns CDR1 SQVTM and CDR2 ANQGSEA. CDR3 loop: CSVGSRSSYNEQFF. The CDR3, as DNA: TGCAGCGTTGGATCCCGGAGCTCCTACAATGAGCAGTTCTTC.

The chain recombines TRBV29-1 with TRBJ2-7, with 8 bases matching TRBD2. CDR3 length: 13 amino acids. V was pared by 6 bases and J by 6 bases, with 10 bases of the junction left unmatched. Looked up from germline, CDR1 is SQVTM and CDR2 is ANQGSEA. The CDR3 sequence: CSVPGTSVTEQYF. CDR3 in DNA: TGCAGCGTCCCCGGGACTAGTGTTACCGAGCAGTACTTC.

V is TRBV25-1 and J is TRBJ2-1; unclear D gene. The CDR3 runs 10 residues. V was trimmed by 8 bases and J by 10 bases, leaving 9 bases between them. CDR1 and CDR2 from the germline V gene are MGHDK and SYGVNS. The DNA for the CDR3 is TGTGCCAGCTCCCTCTCAGAGCAGTTCTTC. Its translation: CASSLSEQFF.

The V call is TRBV7-3, the J call TRBJ2-7, with D perhaps matching TRBD1 (5 bases). The length of the CDR3 is 13 residues. Trimming left V 2 bases short and J 6 bases short, with 11 bases between. CDR1 SGHTA and CDR2 FQGTGA come from the germline V gene. The CDR3: CASSLGVGLEQYF. In DNA, the CDR3 is TGTGCCAGCAGCTTAGGAGTGGGGCTCGAGCAGTACTTC.

This sequence joins TRBV12-3 or TRBV12-4 and TRBJ1-5; 8 nucleotides agree with TRBD1. The CDR3 totals 14 residues. V lost 5 bases to trimming and J lost 4 bases; unmatched junction nucleotides: 4. The CDR3 coding sequence is TGTGCCAGCAGTCTCGGACAGGGAAATCAGCCCCAGCATTTT. Encoded protein: CASSLGQGNQPQHF.

This clonotype was counted many times. The chain links TRBV29-1 to TRBJ2-3; 9 nucleotides match TRBD1. V shed 7 bases, J shed 2 bases, and the junction held 4 bases outside the gene matches. The CDR3 runs to 13 residues. CDR1 and CDR2 (germline): SQVTM, ANQGSEA. For the CDR3, the DNA is TGCAGCGGTACAGGGGGCTACACAGATACGCAGTATTTT. Amino acid sequence: CSGTGGYTDTQYF.

The chain employs TRBV25-1 and TRBJ1-1; D gene unclear. This CDR3 contains 11 residues. Trimming removed 11 bases at V and 0 bases at J, with 7 bases between. Germline V gives CDR1 MGHDK, CDR2 SYGVNS. The CDR3 reads CASGVNTEAFF. CDR3 DNA sequence: TGTGCCTCCGGGGTGAACACTGAAGCTTTCTTT.

In DNA form, the CDR3 reads TGTGCCAGCAGCGTAGGGGAGACTACAACTAATGAAAAACTGTTTTTT. Its translation is CASSVGETTTNEKLFF. The V and J genes are TRBV9 and TRBJ1-4; no clear D gene. V shed 0 bases and J shed 0 bases, with 9 bases lying between them. From germline, CDR1 is SGDLS and CDR2 YYNGEE. This CDR3 region has 16 residues.

This clonotype was seen ten or more times. V is TRBV7-9 and J is TRBJ2-4; D unclear. The CDR3 is 15 amino acids. Per germline, CDR1 SEHNR and CDR2 FQNEAQ (reference sequence). Trimming left V 0 bases short and J 2 bases short, with 8 bases between. In nucleotides, the CDR3 is TGTGCCAGCAGCTTAGCAATAGGCCCCAAAAACATTCAGTACTTC. It is translated as CASSLAIGPKNIQYF.

The rearrangement joins TRBV15 to TRBJ2-1; D unclear. Judging by the DNA end, TRBJ2-5 fits better; the J call may be wrong. Germline values: CDR1 LNHNV, CDR2 YYDKDF (reference sequence). This CDR3 comprises 13 residues. In nucleotides, the CDR3 is TGTGCCACCAGCAGGTTACGCCAAGAGACCCAGTACTTC. It is translated as CATSRLRQETQYF.

The rearrangement joins TRBV15 to TRBJ1-1, with TRBD1 as a possible D gene (5 bases). The germline gives CDR1 LNHNV, CDR2 YYDKDF (reference sequence). The CDR3 totals 15 residues. V was cut by 10 bases and J by 5 bases, with 23 bases left in between. This chain's CDR3 is CASSTPGRERTEAFF. DNA for the CDR3: TGTGCCAGCAGTACTCCGGGACGGGAGAGGACTGAAGCTTTCTTT.

On this clonotype: Just one base apart from a much larger clone, this may be a read error. Likely a read error: the CDR3 ends without its conserved phenylalanine or tryptophan. This sequence joins TRBV14 and TRBJ1-2; D is unclear. The CDR3 contains 20 residues. CDR1 and CDR2 (germline): SGHDN, FVKESK. V gave up 6 bases and J gave up 4 bases, with 33 bases separating them. This CDR3 reads CASRTTPGGRGIQRPYGYTL. CDR3 DNA: TGTGCCAGCAGGACTACCCCGGGAGGACGGGGAATTCAACGGCCCTATGGCTACACCCTC.

J is TRBJ2-7 and V is TRBV25-1, with D unresolved. Germline V gene lookup returns CDR1 MGHDK and CDR2 SYGVNS. The germline V and J ends were trimmed by 3 bases and 2 bases, with 14 bases remaining between them. The CDR3 has 15 amino acids. The CDR3 bases are TGTGCCAGCAGTGATAGCCGCGTCGGAGCCTACGAGCAGTACTTC. As protein: CASSDSRVGAYEQYF.

Written as DNA, the CDR3 is TGTGCCAGTGACCGGCAGACGCAGAGCAATCAGCCCCAGCATTTT. It encodes CASDRQTQSNQPQHF. The V and J genes are TRBV19 and TRBJ1-5; D gene ambiguous. Trimming stripped 8 bases from V and 1 base from J, with 15 bases between. The CDR3 has 15 residues. Looked up from germline, CDR1 is LNHDA and CDR2 is SQIVND (reference sequence). Together with reference TRBV19 and TRBJ1-5, the CDR3 gives the full variable domain: DGGITQSPKYLFRKEGQNVTLSCEQNLNHDAMYWYRQDPGQGLRLIYYSQIVNDFQKGDIAEGYSVSREKKESFPLTVTSAQKNPTAFYLCASDRQTQSNQPQHFGDGTRLSIL.

This clonotype was observed many times. This chain joins TRBV19 and TRBJ1-2; no firm D call. This CDR3 spans 12 amino acids. V was trimmed by 5 bases and J by 0 bases, leaving 4 bases between them. Germline assignment: CDR1 LNHDA and CDR2 SQIVND (reference sequence). CDR3 DNA: TGTGCCAGTAGTTTTTCTAACTATGGCTACACCTTC. Its translation: CASSFSNYGYTF.

In the case of this clonotype: A read error may produce the germline difference seen at one junction end. The rearrangement uses TRBV19 and TRBJ1-5, with 9 bases fitting TRBD1. The CDR3 is 14 amino acids. The germline gives CDR1 LNHDA, CDR2 SQIVND (reference sequence). CDR3 DNA: TGTACCAGTAGTGTGGGACAGGGTAATCAGCCCCAGCATTTT. It translates to CTSSVGQGNQPQHF.

Remarks on this clonotype: Lacking the conserved final phenylalanine or tryptophan, this CDR3 likely reflects a read error. V and J are TRBV19 and TRBJ1-4; D may be TRBD1 (5 bases). Trimming stripped 1 base from V and 8 bases from J, with 11 bases between. The CDR3 runs to 14 residues. Germline lookup yields CDR1 LNHDA and CDR2 SQIVND (reference sequence). DNA for the CDR3: TGTGCCAGTAGTATAGGGGGGGTACGGGAAAAACTGTTTCTT. As protein: CASSIGGVREKLFL.

This clonotype showed up just a few times. The chain's CDR3 is CASSVGTSEAFF. CDR3 DNA sequence: TGTGCCAGCAGTGTCGGGACCTCTGAAGCTTTCTTT. The chain couples TRBV25-1 to TRBJ1-1; tentative D call: TRBD1 (5 bases). V lost 4 bases to trimming and J lost 6 bases, with 9 bases between them. Germline V gene lookup returns CDR1 MGHDK and CDR2 SYGVNS. The CDR3 has 12 residues.

The chain joins TRBV15 to TRBJ2-5; TRBD1 is a possible D gene (6 bases). V dropped 1 base and J dropped 5 bases, with 11 bases sitting between them. This CDR3 is 14 amino acids long. The V gene's germline CDR1 is LNHNV and CDR2 YYDKDF (reference sequence). The DNA for the CDR3 is TGTGCCACCAGCAGAGCCAGGGGATGGGAGACCCAGTACTTC. Amino acids: CATSRARGWETQYF.

Ten or more counts support this clonotype. J is TRBJ1-1 and V is TRBV7-6; possible D gene TRBD1, 5 bases. CDR1 SGHVS and CDR2 FNYEAQ come from the germline V gene. V was trimmed by 1 base and J by 1 base, leaving 19 bases between them. This CDR3 comprises 18 residues. The CDR3: CASSLGGFGRGRNTEAFF. The CDR3 nucleotides are TGTGCCAGCAGCTTAGGGGGATTCGGACGGGGCCGGAACACTGAAGCTTTCTTT.

This clonotype appeared once. It may be a read error: a sequence one base away is much more abundant. The chain is built from TRBV5-1 and TRBJ1-1, with D unresolved. There are 15 residues in the CDR3. The germline V and J ends were trimmed by 4 bases and 6 bases, with 19 bases remaining between them. Germline lookup yields CDR1 SGHRS and CDR2 YFSETQ. CDR3 sequence reads: CASSPSRSYNAEAFF. The DNA of the CDR3 is TGCGCCAGCAGCCCCTCACGGTCATACAACGCTGAAGCTTTCTTT. Variable domain in full (rest from reference TRBV5-1 and TRBJ1-1): KAGVTQTPRYLIKTRGQQVTLSCSPISGHRSVSWYQQTPGQGLQFLFEYFSETQRNKGNFPGRFSGRQFSNSRSEMNVSTLELGDSALYLCASSPSRSYNAEAFFGQGTRLTVV.

The chain employs TRBV2 and TRBJ2-7; the match to TRBD1 covers 7 bases. The CDR3 is 14 amino acids. Germline V gives CDR1 SNHLY, CDR2 FYNNEI. V lost 5 bases and J lost 7; bases outside the gene matches: 11. CDR3 sequence: CASSYVDRVWEQYF. CDR3 coding DNA: TGTGCCAGCAGTTACGTAGACAGGGTATGGGAGCAGTACTTC.

This clonotype has at least ten counts. The V and J genes are TRBV12-3 or TRBV12-4 and TRBJ2-3, with D perhaps TRBD2 (6 bases). Between the trimmed V and J ends, which lost 0 bases and 2 bases, there was a span of 12 bases. This CDR3 region has 16 residues. The CDR3 protein is CASSLALAGYTDTQYF. CDR3 DNA sequence: TGTGCCAGCAGTTTAGCTCTGGCGGGGTACACAGATACGCAGTATTTT.

With respect to this clonotype: Germline is not matched at one junction end, which may reflect a read error. This chain links TRBV9 with TRBJ2-1, with 10 bases identical to TRBD2. The germline gives CDR1 SGDLS, CDR2 YYNGEE. CDR3 size: 16 residues. CDR3 in amino acids: CASSAPLAGGDNEQSF. CDR3 sequence (DNA): TGTGCCAGCAGCGCACCCTTAGCGGGGGGTGACAATGAGCAGTCCTTC.

The chain combines TRBV20-1 with TRBJ1-1, with 9 positions matching TRBD1. CDR3 length: 13 residues. Germline values: CDR1 DFQATT, CDR2 SNEGSKA (reference sequence). The V gene end was trimmed by 7 bases and the J gene end by 4 bases; junction bases not matched to a gene: 7. CDR3: CSVDRGVGTEAFF. The CDR3, as DNA: TGCAGTGTCGACAGGGGGGTCGGCACTGAAGCTTTCTTT.